This TCR beta chain was documented in a study of blood T cell repertoires in COVID-19 (dated by TCRdb to 2020 to 2022). About the full investigation: Samples covering the acute and convalescent phases of COVID-19 were provided by collaborators in the United States, Italy and Spain. The material from the prospective study consisted of cDNA or gDNA derived from T cells, B-cell-depleted T cells, or PBMCs. Samples came from the ongoing ImmuneRACE study (first 160 participants) plus 1,254 subjects from 6 global collaborators. The repertoires were released in a freely available public database meant as a resource for research on the immune response to SARS-CoV-2. Where available, HLA class I and class II types were taken from metadata supplied by the sample provider and were not determined by assay-based typing. Deeply sampled blood TCRbeta repertoires from subjects exposed to, actively infected with, or recovered from COVID-19 were included in the dataset. The sample metadata nearly always contained a de-identified subject ID, COVID-19 status, age in years and sex. General findings and caveats noted by the study authors: The amount of clinical and demographic metadata varied by source and participant and was provided uncurated.

TCRbeta CDR3 regions were amplified from genomic DNA by means of the immunoSEQ Assay, a bias-controlled multiplex PCR. The authors' pipeline ran thus. Nucleated cell counts per sample were estimated from amplification of reference gene primers within the assay. To quantify the absolute abundance of each unique TCRbeta CDR3 rearrangement, sequence reads were collapsed and filtered. For each sample, productive Simpson clonality was calculated as the square root of Simpson's diversity index over productive rearrangements. TCRdb re-hosts the immuneACCESS table, in-frame sequences only. Its copies lack some clones; in the studies checked, an unresolved V gene accounts for under half of them, and the cause for the rest is not known. That table supplies the V and J calls and clone size; D and trimming were determined from the DNA. The sample includes 99,000 or so clones, with over 65% observed a single time. 20% to 30% of the sample is held by the ten biggest clonotypes.

This clone was picked up one time. There is no known antigen for this receptor. Base-call qualities are not available, and no considerably larger clone is one nucleotide away. Relative to germline, V is missing 0 bases and J is missing 9 bases, with 2 bases of the junction outside any gene match. The CDR3, from cysteine to phenylalanine, totals 12 residues. CDR3 DNA only is kept here, 36 bases in frame from base 1. Via the germline V gene, CDR1 is SGHDT and CDR2 YYEEEE. Collaborating institutions collected whole blood in K2EDTA tubes following their own protocols. For TCRbeta analysis, collaborator samples were shipped as frozen whole blood, as isolated PBMCs, or as DNA extracted from either sample type.

The TCR originated in a man between 60 and 75 years old with acute or convalescent COVID-19. The chain couples TRBV5-6 to TRBJ1-1, and 7 bases in between align with TRBD1. The source material was peripheral blood. The DNA is as follows: TGTGCCAGCAGCTTGGGACAGGGTAAAGCTTTCTTT. This yields the protein CASSLGQGKAFF.